Each of the 3 T cell receptor beta chains below was sequenced from the same sample in a study of cytomegalovirus exposure and HLA in healthy donors. PCR employed 60 Vbeta and 13 Jbeta primers. The table came from immunoSEQ multiplex PCR; TCRdb's copy has only in-frame clones and leaves some out. The sample has around 150,000 clones; roughly a tenth are singletons. The sample consisted of PBMCs. The receptors were gathered from a male donor in good health and CMV-seronegative.

The V and J genes are TRBV28 and TRBJ1-3, with D unclear. The germline V gene encodes CDR1 MDHEN and CDR2 SYDVKM. V was shortened by 9 bases and J by 7 bases, with 16 bases between the two germline ends. There are 13 residues in the CDR3. For the CDR3, the DNA is TGTGCCAGTTTTACGGGGAGGTTCAACACCATATATTTT. Its protein product is CASFTGRFNTIYF.

The CDR3 DNA follows: TGCGCCAGCAGCCAAGAGAGACAGGTCAATCAGCCCCAGCATTTT. This gives the protein CASSQERQVNQPQHF. The chain recombines TRBV4-1 with TRBJ1-5; perhaps TRBD1 as D (6 bases). Germline-derived CDR1 and CDR2 are MGHRA and YSYEKL. With 0 bases removed from V and 3 bases from J, the gap between germline ends came to 9 bases. The CDR3 length is 15 residues.

The chain joins TRBV30 to TRBJ2-7, with 9 bases lining up with TRBD2. The CDR3 sequence is 15 residues long. Per germline, CDR1 GTSNPN and CDR2 SVGIG (reference sequence). V shed 2 bases and J 3 bases; nucleotides not matched to a gene: 8. The CDR3, as DNA: TGTGCCTGGAGTAGAGGGCTAGCGGGAATCTACGAGCAGTACTTC. This gives the protein CAWSRGLAGIYEQYF. Variable domain in full (rest from reference TRBV30 and TRBJ2-7): SQTIHQWPATLVQPVGSPLSLECTVEGTSNPNLYWYRQAAGRGLQLLFYSVGIGQISSEVPQNLSASRPQDRQFILSSKKLLLSDSGFYLCAWSRGLAGIYEQYFGPGTRLTVT.